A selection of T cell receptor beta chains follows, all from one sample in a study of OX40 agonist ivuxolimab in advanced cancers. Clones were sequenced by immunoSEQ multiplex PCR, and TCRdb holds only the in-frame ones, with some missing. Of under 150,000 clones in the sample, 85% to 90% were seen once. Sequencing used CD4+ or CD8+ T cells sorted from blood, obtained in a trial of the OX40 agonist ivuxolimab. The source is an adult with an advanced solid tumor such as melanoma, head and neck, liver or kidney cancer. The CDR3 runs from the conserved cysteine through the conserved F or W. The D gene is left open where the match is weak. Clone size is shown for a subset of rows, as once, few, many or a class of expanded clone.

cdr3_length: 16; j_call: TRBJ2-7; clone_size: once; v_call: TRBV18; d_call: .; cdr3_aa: CASSPPSRGRSYEQYF; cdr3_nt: TGTGCCAGCTCACCACCGAGCAGGGGCCGATCCTACGAGCAGTACTTC
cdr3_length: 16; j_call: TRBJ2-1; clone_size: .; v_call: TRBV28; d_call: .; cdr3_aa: CASIPSSGAGNNEQFF; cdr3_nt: TGTGCCAGCATTCCGTCGTCGGGGGCCGGGAACAATGAGCAGTTCTTC
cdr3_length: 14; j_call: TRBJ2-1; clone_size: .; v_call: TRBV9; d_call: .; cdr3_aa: CASSVGQSYNEQFF; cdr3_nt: TGTGCCAGCAGCGTAGGACAGTCCTACAATGAGCAGTTCTTC
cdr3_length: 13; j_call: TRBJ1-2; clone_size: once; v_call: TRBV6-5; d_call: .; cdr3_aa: CASSYDREEGYTF; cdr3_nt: TGTGCCAGCAGTTACGATAGGGAAGAAGGCTACACCTTC
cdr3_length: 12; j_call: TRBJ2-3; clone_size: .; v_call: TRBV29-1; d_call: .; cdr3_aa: CSLGLSTDTQYF; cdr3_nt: TGCAGCCTGGGGTTATCCACAGATACGCAGTATTTT
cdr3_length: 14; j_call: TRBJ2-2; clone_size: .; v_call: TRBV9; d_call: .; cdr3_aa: CASSVRPTTGELFF; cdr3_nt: TGTGCCAGCAGCGTACGGCCGACCACCGGGGAGCTGTTTTTT
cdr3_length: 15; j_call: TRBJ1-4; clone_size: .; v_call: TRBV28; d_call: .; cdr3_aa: CASSLIGTTNEKLFF; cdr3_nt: TGTGCCAGCAGTTTAATTGGTACAACTAATGAAAAACTGTTTTTT
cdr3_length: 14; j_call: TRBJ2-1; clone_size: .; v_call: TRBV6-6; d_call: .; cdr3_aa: CASNWRGSYNEQFF; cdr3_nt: TGTGCCAGCAACTGGCGGGGCTCCTACAATGAGCAGTTCTTC
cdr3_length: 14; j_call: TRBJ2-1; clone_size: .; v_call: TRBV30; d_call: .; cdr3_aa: CAWSYIRVENEQFF; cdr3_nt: TGTGCCTGGAGTTACATTAGAGTGGAAAATGAGCAGTTCTTC
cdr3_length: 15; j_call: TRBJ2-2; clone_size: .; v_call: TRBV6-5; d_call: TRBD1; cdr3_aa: CASSYGGQGTGELFF; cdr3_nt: TGTGCCAGCAGTTACGGTGGACAGGGAACCGGGGAGCTGTTTTTT
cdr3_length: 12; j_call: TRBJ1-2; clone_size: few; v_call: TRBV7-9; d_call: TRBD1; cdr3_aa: CASSSTGVGYTF; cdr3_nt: TGTGCCAGCAGCTCTACAGGGGTCGGCTACACCTTC
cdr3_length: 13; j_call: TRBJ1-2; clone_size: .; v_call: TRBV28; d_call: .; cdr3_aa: CASSLSDLGGYTF; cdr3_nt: TGTGCCAGCAGTTTGTCGGACCTAGGTGGCTACACCTTC
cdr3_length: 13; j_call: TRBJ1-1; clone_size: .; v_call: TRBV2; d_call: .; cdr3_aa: CASSAIQGTEAFF; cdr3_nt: TGTGCCAGCAGTGCAATACAGGGCACTGAAGCTTTCTTT
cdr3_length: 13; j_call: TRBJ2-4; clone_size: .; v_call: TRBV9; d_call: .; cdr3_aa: CASSAIPGGRVYF; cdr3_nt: TGTGCCAGCAGCGCGATTCCGGGGGGCCGGGTGTACTTC
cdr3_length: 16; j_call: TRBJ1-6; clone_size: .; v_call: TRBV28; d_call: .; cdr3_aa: CASSLYGGSGNSPLHF; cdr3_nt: TGTGCCAGCAGTTTATATGGGGGGTCCGGCAATTCACCCCTCCACTTT
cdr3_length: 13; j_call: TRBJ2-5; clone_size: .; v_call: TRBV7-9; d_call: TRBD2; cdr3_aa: CASSFMGGETQYF; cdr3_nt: TGTGCCAGCAGCTTTATGGGGGGGGAGACCCAGTACTTC
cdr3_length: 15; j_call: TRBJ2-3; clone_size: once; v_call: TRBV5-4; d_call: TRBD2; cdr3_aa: CASSLSGGRGDTQYF; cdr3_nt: TGTGCCAGCAGCTTGAGCGGGGGGAGGGGTGATACGCAGTATTTT
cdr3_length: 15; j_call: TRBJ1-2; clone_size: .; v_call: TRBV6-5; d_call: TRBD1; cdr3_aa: CASRGTGEINYGYTF; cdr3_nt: TGTGCCAGCCGTGGGACAGGGGAAATCAACTATGGCTACACCTTC
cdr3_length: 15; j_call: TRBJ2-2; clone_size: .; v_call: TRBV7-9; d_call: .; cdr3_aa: CASTLNPRATGELFF; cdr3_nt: TGTGCCAGCACCCTGAACCCAAGGGCCACCGGGGAGCTGTTTTTT
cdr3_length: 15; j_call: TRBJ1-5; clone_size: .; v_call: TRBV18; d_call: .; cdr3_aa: CASSPPGGREQPQHF; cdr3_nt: TGTGCCAGCTCACCACCGGGGGGAAGAGAACAGCCCCAGCATTTT
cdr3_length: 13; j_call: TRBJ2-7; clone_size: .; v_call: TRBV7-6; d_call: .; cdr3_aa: CASSLAGTGEQYF; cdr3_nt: TGTGCCAGCAGCTTAGCAGGGACGGGGGAGCAGTACTTC
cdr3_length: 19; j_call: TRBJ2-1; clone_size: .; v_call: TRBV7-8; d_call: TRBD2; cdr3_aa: CASSLATSGGTFSYNEQFF; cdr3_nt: TGTGCCAGCAGCTTAGCGACTAGCGGGGGGACTTTCTCCTACAATGAGCAGTTCTTC
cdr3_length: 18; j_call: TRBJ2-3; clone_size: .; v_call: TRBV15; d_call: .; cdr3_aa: CATSRDLSGREDTDTQYF; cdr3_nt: TGTGCCACCAGCAGAGATCTCTCCGGCAGGGAGGACACAGATACGCAGTATTTT
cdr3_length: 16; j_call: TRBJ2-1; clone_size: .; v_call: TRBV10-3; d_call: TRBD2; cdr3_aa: CAISDPEGGGAHEQFF; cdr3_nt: TGTGCCATCAGTGATCCCGAGGGCGGGGGGGCACATGAGCAGTTCTTC
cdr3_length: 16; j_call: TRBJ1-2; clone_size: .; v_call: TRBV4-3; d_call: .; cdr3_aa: CASSQDNGPGGYGYTF; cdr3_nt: TGCGCCAGCAGCCAAGATAATGGCCCGGGAGGCTATGGCTACACCTTC
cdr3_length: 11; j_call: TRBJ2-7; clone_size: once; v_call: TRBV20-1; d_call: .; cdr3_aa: CSVSGSYEQYF; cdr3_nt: TGCAGTGTTAGCGGTTCCTACGAGCAGTACTTC
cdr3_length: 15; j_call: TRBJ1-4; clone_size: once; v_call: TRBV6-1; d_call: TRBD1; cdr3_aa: CASRDRERSNEKLFF; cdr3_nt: TGTGCCAGCAGAGACAGGGAACGGTCTAATGAAAAACTGTTTTTT
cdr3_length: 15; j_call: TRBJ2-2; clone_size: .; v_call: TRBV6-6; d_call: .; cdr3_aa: CASSYSTVAAGELFF; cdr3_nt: TGTGCCAGCAGTTACTCGACGGTCGCTGCGGGGGAGCTGTTTTTT
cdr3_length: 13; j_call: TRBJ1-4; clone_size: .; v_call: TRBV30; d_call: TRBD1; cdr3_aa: CAWTSRDRGKLFF; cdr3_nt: TGTGCCTGGACGTCCCGGGACAGGGGAAAACTGTTTTTT
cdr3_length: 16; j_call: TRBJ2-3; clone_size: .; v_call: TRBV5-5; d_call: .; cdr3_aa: CASSRAQGSFTDTQYF; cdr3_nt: TGTGCCAGCAGCAGAGCTCAGGGTTCTTTTACAGATACGCAGTATTTT
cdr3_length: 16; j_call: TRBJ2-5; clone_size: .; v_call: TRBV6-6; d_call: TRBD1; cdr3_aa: CASKGTGTARGETQYF; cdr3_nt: TGTGCCAGCAAGGGGACAGGGACAGCGAGGGGGGAGACCCAGTACTTC
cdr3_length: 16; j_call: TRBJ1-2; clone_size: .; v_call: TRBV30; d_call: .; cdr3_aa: CACRGQGNSRLHGYTF; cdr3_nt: TGTGCCTGTCGGGGGCAGGGGAACAGTAGGCTGCATGGCTACACCTTC
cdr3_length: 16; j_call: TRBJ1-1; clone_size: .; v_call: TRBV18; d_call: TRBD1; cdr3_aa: CASSPGTGGTIAEAFF; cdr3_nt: TGTGCCAGCTCACCTGGGACAGGGGGGACCATCGCTGAAGCTTTCTTT
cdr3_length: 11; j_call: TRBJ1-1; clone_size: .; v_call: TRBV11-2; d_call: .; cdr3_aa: CASSFYKEAFF; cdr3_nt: TGTGCCAGCAGCTTCTACAAGGAAGCTTTCTTT
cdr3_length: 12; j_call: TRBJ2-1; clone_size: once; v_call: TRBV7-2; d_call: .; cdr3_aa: CASSLDYAEQFF; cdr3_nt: TGTGCCAGCAGCTTGGACTACGCGGAGCAGTTCTTC
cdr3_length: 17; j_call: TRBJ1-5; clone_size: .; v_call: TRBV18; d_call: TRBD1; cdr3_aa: CASSIRQGISSNQPQHF; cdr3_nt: TGTGCCAGCTCAATAAGACAGGGGATCTCAAGCAATCAGCCCCAGCATTTT
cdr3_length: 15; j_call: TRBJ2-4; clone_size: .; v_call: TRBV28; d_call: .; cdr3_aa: CASSQITSAKNIQYF; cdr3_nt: TGTGCCAGCAGTCAAATCACCTCAGCCAAAAACATTCAGTACTTC
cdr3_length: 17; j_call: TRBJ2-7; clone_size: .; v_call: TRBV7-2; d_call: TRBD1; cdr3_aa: CASSLVPFGTGDYEQYF; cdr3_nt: TGTGCCAGCAGCTTAGTCCCTTTCGGGACAGGGGATTACGAGCAGTACTTC
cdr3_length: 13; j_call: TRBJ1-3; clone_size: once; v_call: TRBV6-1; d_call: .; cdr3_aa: CASSENSGNTIYF; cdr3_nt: TGTGCCAGCAGTGAGAACAGTGGAAACACCATATATTTT
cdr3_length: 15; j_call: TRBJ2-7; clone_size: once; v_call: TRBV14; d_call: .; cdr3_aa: CASSQAKGGVYEQYF; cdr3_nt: TGTGCCAGCAGCCAAGCAAAAGGGGGGGTCTACGAGCAGTACTTC
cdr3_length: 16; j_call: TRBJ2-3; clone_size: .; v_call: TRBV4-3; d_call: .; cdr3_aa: CASSQGLRGPIDTQYF; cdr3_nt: TGCGCCAGCAGCCAAGGCTTGCGGGGCCCGATAGATACGCAGTATTTT
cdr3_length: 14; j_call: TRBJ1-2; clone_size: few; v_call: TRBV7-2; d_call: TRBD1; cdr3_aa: CASSLTDREPGYTF; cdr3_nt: TGTGCCAGCAGCTTAACGGACAGGGAACCTGGCTACACCTTC
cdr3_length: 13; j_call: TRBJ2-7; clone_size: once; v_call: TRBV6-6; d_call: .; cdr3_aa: CASSPSGPSGQYF; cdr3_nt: TGTGCCAGCAGTCCTTCGGGACCAAGCGGGCAGTACTTC
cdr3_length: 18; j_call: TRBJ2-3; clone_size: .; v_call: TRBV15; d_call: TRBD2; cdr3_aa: CATSRGLGRGGLTDTQYF; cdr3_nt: TGTGCCACCAGCAGAGGGCTTGGGCGGGGGGGCCTAACAGATACGCAGTATTTT
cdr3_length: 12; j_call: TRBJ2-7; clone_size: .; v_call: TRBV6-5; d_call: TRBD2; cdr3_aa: CAVRGGAYEQYF; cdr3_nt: TGTGCCGTCCGGGGAGGGGCCTACGAGCAGTACTTC
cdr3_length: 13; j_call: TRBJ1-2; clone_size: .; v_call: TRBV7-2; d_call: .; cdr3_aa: CALTIGGNRGYTF; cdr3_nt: TGTGCCTTAACAATCGGCGGTAACCGAGGCTACACCTTC
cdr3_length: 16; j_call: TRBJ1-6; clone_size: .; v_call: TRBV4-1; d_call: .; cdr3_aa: CASSQDREGFRSPLHF; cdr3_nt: TGCGCCAGCAGCCAAGATCGGGAGGGATTCCGTTCACCCCTCCACTTT
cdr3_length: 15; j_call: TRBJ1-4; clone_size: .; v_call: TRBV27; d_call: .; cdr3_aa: CASSFQDPTNEKLFF; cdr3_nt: TGTGCCAGCAGTTTCCAGGACCCAACTAATGAAAAACTGTTTTTT
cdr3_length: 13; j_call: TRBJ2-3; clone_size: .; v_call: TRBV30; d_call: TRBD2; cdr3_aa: CAWRRGGTDTQYF; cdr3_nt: TGTGCCTGGAGACGGGGGGGTACAGATACGCAGTATTTT
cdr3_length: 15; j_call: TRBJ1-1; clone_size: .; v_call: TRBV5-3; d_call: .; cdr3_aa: CARSSTELSNTEAFF; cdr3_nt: TGTGCCAGAAGCTCCACAGAATTATCGAACACTGAAGCTTTCTTT
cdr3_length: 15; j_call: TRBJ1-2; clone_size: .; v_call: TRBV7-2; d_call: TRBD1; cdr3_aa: CASSLAGTGNYGYTF; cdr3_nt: TGTGCCAGCAGCTTAGCAGGGACAGGGAACTATGGCTACACCTTC
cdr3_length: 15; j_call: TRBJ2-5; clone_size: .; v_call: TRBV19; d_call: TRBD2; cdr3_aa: CASTPPAGGRETQYF; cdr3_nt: TGTGCCAGTACCCCCCCAGCGGGGGGGCGAGAGACCCAGTACTTC
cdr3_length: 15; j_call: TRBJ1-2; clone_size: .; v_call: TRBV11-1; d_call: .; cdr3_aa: CASSLRNSPNYGYTF; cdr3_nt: TGTGCCAGCAGCTTACGGAACAGTCCGAACTATGGCTACACCTTC